This entry is about one TCR beta chain. Its target is not known. Sequencing used immunoSEQ multiplex PCR; TCRdb keeps in-frame clones, though not all of them. The data hold around 2,000,000 clones, with about 95% observed a single time. From germline, CDR1 is SGDLS and CDR2 YYNGEE. V was pared by 3 bases and J by 2 bases, with 15 bases between. CDR3 size: 16 residues. This sample is drawn from a study of shared clonotypes between healthy human individuals. Overall study context: Three CD4 naive, three CD4 memory, two CD8 naive and one CD8 memory plate were used per donor. Findings of the study overall: Sampling used blood alone; tissue repertoires probably differ. The authors expected sequencing depth to affect clonotype sharing among donors. Memory subsets had estimated richness that was generally smaller than that of naive subsets.

CD45RO-negative cells were positively selected for CCR7, leaving out terminally differentiated effector memory CD45RA+ cells. The receptor comes from a man between 18 and 29 years old in good health. The chain recombines TRBV9 with TRBJ1-3; unclear D gene. Sequencing used naive CD8+ T cells sorted from blood. CDR3 sequence: CASSEGSVGPGNTIYF. The CDR3 DNA follows: TGTGCCAGCAGCGAGGGTTCGGTAGGGCCTGGAAACACCATATATTTT.